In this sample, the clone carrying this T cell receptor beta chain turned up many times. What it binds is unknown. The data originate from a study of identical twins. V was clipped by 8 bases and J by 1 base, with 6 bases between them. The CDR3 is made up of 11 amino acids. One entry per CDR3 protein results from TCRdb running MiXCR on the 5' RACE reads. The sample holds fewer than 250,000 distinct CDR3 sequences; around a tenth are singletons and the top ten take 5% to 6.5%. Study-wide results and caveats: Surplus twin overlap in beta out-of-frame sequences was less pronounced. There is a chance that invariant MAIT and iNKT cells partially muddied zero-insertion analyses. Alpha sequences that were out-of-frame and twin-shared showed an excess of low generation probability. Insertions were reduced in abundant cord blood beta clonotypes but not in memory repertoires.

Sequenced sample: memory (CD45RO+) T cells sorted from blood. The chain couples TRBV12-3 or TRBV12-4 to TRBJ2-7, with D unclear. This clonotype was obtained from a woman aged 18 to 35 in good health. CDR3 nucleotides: TGTGCCAGCGGGTCGTCCTACGAGCAGTACTTC. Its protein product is CASGSSYEQYF.